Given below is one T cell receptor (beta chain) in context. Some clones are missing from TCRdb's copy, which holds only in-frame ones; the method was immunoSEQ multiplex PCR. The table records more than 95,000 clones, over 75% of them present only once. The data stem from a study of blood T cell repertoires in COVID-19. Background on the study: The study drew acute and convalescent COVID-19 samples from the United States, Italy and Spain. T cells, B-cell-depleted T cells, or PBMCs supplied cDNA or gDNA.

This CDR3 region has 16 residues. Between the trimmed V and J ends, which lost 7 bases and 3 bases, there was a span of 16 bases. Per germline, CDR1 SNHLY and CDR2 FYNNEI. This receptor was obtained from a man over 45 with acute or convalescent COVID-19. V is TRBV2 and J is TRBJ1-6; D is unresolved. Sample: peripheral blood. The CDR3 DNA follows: TGTGCCAGCACCGTCGGCCCGGGAAACTATAATTCACCCCTCCACTTT. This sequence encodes CASTVGPGNYNSPLHF.